This TCR beta chain comes out of a study of blood T cells in healthy people across ages. Study outcomes and limitations: Naive T cell percentage and TCR beta diversity correlated strongly.

CDR1 is MGHRA and CDR2 is YSYEKL in the germline V gene. This CDR3 is built from 16 residues. V shed 3 bases, J shed 4 bases, and the junction held 8 bases outside the gene matches. Next came a second PCR, run for about 6 to 11 cycles, which used a sample-barcoded 5' primer along with a J-beta primer mix. Each cDNA molecule, via a template-switch adaptor with 12 random nucleotides, was tagged. TCRdb redid the calling of the 5' RACE reads with MiXCR, one entry per CDR3 protein. The sample contains some 1.5 million distinct CDR3 sequences, 28% of which appear only once. A note on this clonotype: Its specificity is not known.

The chain uses TRBV4-1 and TRBJ2-2; 7 nucleotides line up with TRBD2. Sequenced: blood. The receptor's source is a woman in her twenties or thirties in good health. CDR3 DNA sequence: TGCGCCAGCAGCCAGGCTGCCGGGACTACCACCGGGGAGCTGTTTTTT. Protein product: CASSQAAGTTTGELFF.